These 20 T cell receptor beta chains were all obtained from the same sample, sequenced in a study of cytomegalovirus exposure and HLA in healthy donors. Primers: 60 Vbeta forward and 13 Jbeta reverse. TCRdb's copy holds only in-frame clones and misses some; the assay was immunoSEQ multiplex PCR. The sample has 100,000 or so clones, 65% to 80% seen once. The specimen sequenced was PBMCs. The receptors derive from a woman aged 40 to 50 in good health and CMV-seronegative.

As for this clone: The sample contains more than one DNA sequence encoding this CDR3. V is TRBV6-5 and J is TRBJ1-6, with 7 bases that match TRBD1. CDR3 length equals 15 residues. CDR1 MNHEY and CDR2 SVGAGI come from the germline V gene. J lost 7 bases, V lost 6 bases, and 9 bases had no gene match. The CDR3 region is CASRLSTGTNSPLHF. In nucleotides, the CDR3 is TGTGCCAGCAGACTATCGACAGGGACCAATTCACCCCTCCACTTT.

Only a few counts were recorded for this clone. The V and J genes are TRBV18 and TRBJ2-4; D remains ambiguous. CDR1 is KGHSH and CDR2 is LQKENI in the germline V gene. The CDR3 is made up of 14 amino acids. V lost 2 bases, J lost 2 bases, and 7 bases lay in between. The CDR3 reads CASSPAETKNIQYF. Here the CDR3 DNA reads TGTGCCAGCTCACCAGCGGAGACCAAAAACATTCAGTACTTC. Full variable domain (remainder filled in from reference TRBV18 and TRBJ2-4): NAGVMQNPRHLVRRRGQEARLRCSPMKGHSHVYWYRQLPEEGLKFMVYLQKENIIDESGMPKERFSAEFPKEGPSILRIQQVVRGDSAAYFCASSPAETKNIQYFGAGTRLSVL.

This chain uses TRBV28 with TRBJ1-2; 10 bases line up with TRBD1. CDR1 and CDR2 from the germline V gene are MDHEN and SYDVKM. The V segment lost 5 bases and the J segment 7 bases; nucleotides outside the gene matches: 16. The CDR3 has 17 residues. The CDR3 nucleotides are TGTGCCAGCAGTCGCTCCGGGACAGGGGCGCCATTCGGTGGCTACACCTTC. It translates to CASSRSGTGAPFGGYTF.

The V and J genes are TRBV5-4 and TRBJ2-1; TRBD2 matches at 11 bases. Germline CDR1 and CDR2: SGHNT and YYREEE (reference sequence). The CDR3 has 18 residues. V was clipped by 4 bases and J by 7 bases; unmatched bases: 16. The CDR3 DNA sequence: TGTGCCAGCAGCCCACCGCCGCTAGCGGGAGGTACGGCAAATGAGCAGTTCTTC. Translated: CASSPPPLAGGTANEQFF.

The chain joins TRBV27 to TRBJ1-4; 10 nucleotides line up with TRBD1. The CDR3 is made up of 16 amino acids. V gave up 0 bases and J gave up 8 bases; unmatched junction bases: 6. Per germline, CDR1 MNHEY and CDR2 SMNVEV (reference sequence). The CDR3, as DNA: TGTGCCAGCAGTTTATCCGGGACAGGGGATTGGGAAAAACTGTTTTTT. Translating it yields CASSLSGTGDWEKLFF. Using reference TRBV27 and TRBJ1-4 for the parts outside the CDR3, the full variable domain is EAQVTQNPRYLITVTGKKLTVTCSQNMNHEYMSWYRQDPGLGLRQIYYSMNVEVTDKGDVPEGYKVSRKEKRNFPLILESPSPNQTSLYFCASSLSGTGDWEKLFFGSGTQLSVL.

This chain links TRBV2 with TRBJ2-5, with a weak D call TRBD2 (5 bases). CDR1 SNHLY and CDR2 FYNNEI come from the germline V gene. Between the trimmed V and J ends, which lost 3 bases and 7 bases, there was a span of 9 bases. This CDR3 comprises 12 residues. The CDR3 nucleotides read TGTGCCAGCAGTGAGACTGAGGGGACCCAGTACTTC. It yields the protein CASSETEGTQYF.

In DNA, the CDR3 is TGTGCCAGCAGTTTTCCTTCCAGGGGGAGTTCCCTTAACTATGGCTACACCTTC. It encodes CASSFPSRGSSLNYGYTF. The rearrangement links TRBV28 to TRBJ1-2, with 7 nucleotides matching TRBD1. CDR1 and CDR2 from the germline V gene are MDHEN and SYDVKM. This CDR3 comprises 18 residues. V shed 3 bases, J shed 1 base, and the junction held 14 bases outside the gene matches.

The chain uses TRBV9 and TRBJ1-2, with 9 bases lining up with TRBD1. This CDR3 has 16 amino acids. Germline CDR1 reads SGDLS; CDR2 reads YYNGEE. The V segment lost 0 bases and the J segment 7 bases; nucleotides outside the gene matches: 10. CDR3 sequence: CASSVAGQGPVSGYTF. The DNA for the CDR3 is TGTGCCAGCAGCGTAGCGGGACAGGGTCCGGTATCTGGCTACACCTTC.

This chain links TRBV7-9 with TRBJ2-3; 10 nucleotides align to TRBD2. CDR1 and CDR2 from the germline V gene are SEHNR and FQNEAQ (reference sequence). This CDR3 spans 15 amino acids. Trimming took 5 bases from V and 4 from J; bases not matched to a gene: 6. DNA for the CDR3: TGTGCCAGCAGCCAAGTAGCGGGGGGATCAGATACGCAGTATTTT. This sequence encodes CASSQVAGGSDTQYF.

This clone was seen a few times. The V and J genes are TRBV7-2 and TRBJ2-5; TRBD2 matches 7 bases. Germline trimming cut 5 bases from V and 4 bases from J; bases unmatched to any gene: 16. This CDR3 contains 17 residues. Germline V gene sequence: CDR1 SGHTA, CDR2 FQGNSA. CDR3 in DNA: TGTGCCAGCAGCCAGAGAACCGGGACTAACGACTTAGAGACCCAGTACTTC. This encodes CASSQRTGTNDLETQYF. The full variable domain, in which reference TRBV7-2 and TRBJ2-5 provide the parts outside the CDR3, is GAGVSQSPSNKVTEKGKDVELRCDPISGHTALYWYRQSLGQGLEFLIYFQGNSAPDKSGLPSDRFSAERTGGSVSTLTIQRTQQEDSAVYLCASSQRTGTNDLETQYFGPGTRLLVL.

The chain links TRBV11-1 to TRBJ1-3, with D perhaps matching TRBD1 (6 bases). Looked up from germline, CDR1 is SGHAT and CDR2 is FQDESV (reference sequence). The CDR3 is 12 amino acids. V lost 5 bases, J lost 8 bases, and 10 bases lay in between. The CDR3: CASSLQGHTIYF. DNA of the CDR3: TGTGCCAGCAGCCTACAGGGCCACACCATATATTTT.

This clone has just one count. As DNA, the CDR3 is TGTGCCAGCAGTATACTCTCCGGGACAGAAGAGACCCAGTACTTC. Protein sequence: CASSILSGTEETQYF. The chain links TRBV28 to TRBJ2-5, with TRBD1 matching over 7 bases. The CDR3 covers 15 residues. J was trimmed by 3 bases and V by 5 bases; bases with no gene match: 9. Germline loops: CDR1 MDHEN, CDR2 SYDVKM.

This clone was seen just once. The chain has TRBV7-2 and TRBJ2-3; 10 bases align to TRBD2. CDR1 is SGHTA, CDR2 FQGNSA, per germline. This CDR3 comprises 15 residues. Unmatched junction bases numbered 1, after V lost 4 bases and J lost 0 bases. The CDR3: CASSSSGGSTDTQYF. CDR3 sequence (DNA): TGTGCCAGCAGCTCTAGCGGGGGTAGCACAGATACGCAGTATTTT.

This clone was found once. V is TRBV6-6 and J is TRBJ2-1; unclear D gene. The CDR3 spans 12 residues. The V and J ends lost 4 bases and 4 bases respectively, with 5 bases between them. Germline V gives CDR1 MNHNY, CDR2 SVGAGI (reference sequence). The CDR3 coding sequence is TGTGCCAGCAGTTTAGAATACAATGAGCAGTTCTTC. Protein: CASSLEYNEQFF.

The chain recombines TRBV19 with TRBJ1-2; no clear D. Trimming took off 5 bases at V and 4 bases at J, with 11 bases between the two ends. CDR3 length: 13 residues. Per the germline V gene, CDR1 is LNHDA and CDR2 is SQIVND (reference sequence). CDR3 bases: TGTGCCAGTAGTTTAGGTCGGGGCTATGGCTACACCTTC. This encodes CASSLGRGYGYTF.

The genes are TRBV14 and TRBJ2-1, with TRBD2 matching 14 bases. With V trimmed by 4 bases and J by 15 bases, 11 bases remained unmatched. The CDR3 sequence is 15 residues long. Germline loops: CDR1 SGHDN, CDR2 FVKESK. CDR3 nucleotides: TGTGCCAGCAGCCCTTTGGGACTAGCGGGAGCGGGGCCGTTCTTC. Translated, it gives CASSPLGLAGAGPFF.

V gene TRBV28 combines with J gene TRBJ2-1, with 9 bases fitting TRBD1. Germline CDR1 reads MDHEN; CDR2 reads SYDVKM. CDR3 length: 13 amino acids. V dropped 5 bases and J dropped 9; count of bases not matched to a gene: 5. CDR3 DNA sequence: TGTGCCAGCAGTGGGACAGGGATGGGTGAGCAGTTCTTC. This sequence encodes CASSGTGMGEQFF. The whole variable domain, remainder taken from reference TRBV28 and TRBJ2-1, is DVKVTQSSRYLVKRTGEKVFLECVQDMDHENMFWYRQDPGLGLRLIYFSYDVKMKEKGDIPEGYSVSREKKERFSLILESASTNQTSMYLCASSGTGMGEQFFGPGTRLTVL.

Of note for this clone: A junction end diverges from the germline sequence, so it may reflect a read error. The rearrangement uses TRBV6-6 and TRBJ2-7; 10 nucleotides match TRBD1. Germline-derived CDR1 and CDR2 are MNHNY and SVGAGI (reference sequence). The CDR3 is made up of 14 amino acids. CDR3 in DNA: TGCGCCAGCAGTGACCGGGACAGGGGTCACGAGCAGTACTTC. Its protein product is CASSDRDRGHEQYF.

The chain recombines TRBV12-5 with TRBJ2-5, with 7 bases aligning to TRBD1. The V gene end was trimmed by 2 bases and the J gene end by 5 bases; junction bases not matched to a gene: 8. CDR1 is LGHNT and CDR2 is FRNRAP in the germline V gene. The CDR3 runs to 15 residues. CDR3 loop: CASGLTGVIRETQYF. CDR3 sequence (DNA): TGTGCTAGTGGTTTGACAGGGGTAATTAGGGAGACCCAGTACTTC.

The chain is built from TRBV7-9 and TRBJ2-3; D remains unclear. This CDR3 is 12 amino acids long. Per the germline V gene, CDR1 is SEHNR and CDR2 is FQNEAQ (reference sequence). V dropped 8 bases and J dropped 2 bases, with 8 bases sitting between them. In DNA form, the CDR3 reads TGTGCCAGCGAGGCGTACACAGATACGCAGTATTTT. This gives the protein CASEAYTDTQYF.